This T cell receptor (beta chain) was sequenced during a study of OX40 agonist ivuxolimab in advanced cancers. Across the study: Patients received ivuxolimab, an agonistic anti-OX40 (CD134) antibody.

This clone showed up just once. CDR3 size: 15 residues. The germline CDR1 and CDR2 sequences are GTSNPN and SVGIG (reference sequence). Trimming stripped 2 bases from V and 1 base from J, with 13 bases between. The repertoire was sequenced with immunoSEQ multiplex PCR; TCRdb's copy has only in-frame clones and lacks some. The data contain 58,000 or so clones, over 75% of them singletons. The sequencing used CD4+ or CD8+ T cells sorted from blood, collected in a trial of the OX40 agonist ivuxolimab. This sequence was found in an adult with an advanced solid tumor such as melanoma, head and neck, liver or kidney cancer. The V and J genes are TRBV30 and TRBJ2-3; the D gene is possibly TRBD2 (7 bases). DNA for the CDR3: TGTGCCTGGAGTCACGGGCGGGGGCGCACAGATACGCAGTATTTT. Encoded protein: CAWSHGRGRTDTQYF.